Each of the 25 T cell receptor beta chains below was sequenced from the same sample in a study of cytomegalovirus exposure and HLA in healthy donors (dated by TCRdb to the late 2010s). Libraries were made using the immunoSEQ multiplex PCR assay. TCRdb took this table from immuneACCESS and kept in-frame rearrangements with V and J called. Such tables lack part of the clones; where checked against another copy, unresolved V genes explain under half of the gap, and the rest is unexplained. The sample table lists about 130,000 clones, roughly nine tenths of them with a count of one. The ten largest clones represent more than 0.95% of the sample. The sequenced sample consisted of PBMCs. Receptor source: a woman between 18 and 29 years old in good health and CMV-seronegative.

The V call is TRBV7-3, the J call TRBJ1-1; no clear D. Germline CDR1 is SGHTA and CDR2 is FQGTGA. V lost 5 bases, J lost 4 bases, and 14 bases lay in between. The CDR3 spans 14 residues. The CDR3 loop is CASSQGLRGTEAFF. Here the CDR3 DNA reads TGTGCCAGCAGCCAAGGCCTCCGGGGCACTGAAGCTTTCTTT.

The chain joins TRBV19 to TRBJ2-7, with TRBD1 matching 8 bases. Germline CDR1 LNHDA, CDR2 SQIVND (reference sequence). The V gene end was trimmed by 5 bases and the J gene end by 10 bases; junction bases not matched to a gene: 16. There are 15 residues in the CDR3. CDR3 bases: TGTGCCAGTAGTCCCCGACCCGCGACAGGGGATAATCAGTACTTC. Translation gives CASSPRPATGDNQYF.

The rearrangement links TRBV7-9 to TRBJ1-1; D call uncertain. The CDR3 covers 14 residues. Trimming shortened V by 1 base and J by 1 base, and 7 bases separated the two germline ends. Germline-derived CDR1 and CDR2 are SEHNR and FQNEAQ (reference sequence). DNA of the CDR3: TGTGCCAGCAGCTTAGGTGCAGGGAACACTGAAGCTTTCTTT. Amino acids: CASSLGAGNTEAFF.

The chain has TRBV5-1 and TRBJ2-5; 7 bases fit TRBD1. V lost 2 bases to trimming and J lost 0 bases; unmatched junction nucleotides: 7. Germline V gene data show CDR1 as SGHRS and CDR2 as YFSETQ. The CDR3 is made up of 16 amino acids. In DNA, the CDR3 is TGCGCCAGCAGCTTCCGAGGGGGCATGTACCAAGAGACCCAGTACTTC. Amino acid sequence: CASSFRGGMYQETQYF.

This clone was detected once. The chain combines TRBV19 with TRBJ2-7, with 8 bases aligning to TRBD2. From germline, CDR1 is LNHDA and CDR2 SQIVND (reference sequence). The CDR3 is 16 residues long. V shed 5 bases and J 3 bases; nucleotides not matched to a gene: 12. The CDR3 region is CASSSRPGLGLYEQYF. CDR3 bases: TGTGCCAGTAGTTCCCGTCCGGGACTAGGCCTCTACGAGCAGTACTTC.

J is TRBJ1-2 and V is TRBV6-1; D perhaps matches TRBD1 (5 bases). This CDR3 is 13 amino acids long. CDR1 MNHNS and CDR2 SASEGT come from the germline V gene. V gave up 6 bases and J gave up 5 bases, with 13 bases separating them. The DNA of the CDR3 is TGTGCCAGCAGCACCTCGGGGGGGTATGGCTACACCTTC. The encoded protein is CASSTSGGYGYTF.

This chain links TRBV6-5 with TRBJ1-5; 7 bases align to TRBD1. The junction had 9 bases not matched to a gene; V was cut back by 6 bases and J by 7 bases. The CDR3 has 14 residues. CDR1 MNHEY and CDR2 SVGAGI come from the germline V gene. This chain's CDR3 is CASSPGTAIQPQHF. CDR3 sequence (DNA): TGTGCCAGCAGCCCAGGGACAGCAATACAGCCCCAGCATTTT.

The chain carries TRBV5-4 and TRBJ2-3; TRBD2 agrees at 8 bases. With 2 bases clipped from V and 1 base from J, the junction kept 6 bases outside the gene matches. CDR1 is SGHNT and CDR2 is YYREEE in the germline V gene (reference sequence). This CDR3 is built from 16 residues. The CDR3 region is CASSFRAGGRTDTQYF. The DNA for the CDR3 is TGTGCCAGCAGCTTTAGGGCGGGGGGACGCACAGATACGCAGTATTTT.

This chain uses TRBV27 with TRBJ2-2; 7 bases agree with TRBD1. The germline V gene encodes CDR1 MNHEY and CDR2 SMNVEV (reference sequence). The CDR3 totals 14 residues. Trimming removed 6 bases from V and 6 bases from J; junction bases left unmatched: 7. As DNA, the CDR3 is TGTGCCAGCAGCCGACAGGGAAACGCCGGGGAGCTGTTTTTT. It translates to CASSRQGNAGELFF.

The rearrangement uses TRBV5-6 and TRBJ2-3, with unresolved D. CDR3 length: 13 amino acids. Trimming pared 3 bases from V and 5 bases from J, leaving 10 bases between. The germline gives CDR1 SGHDT, CDR2 YYEEEE. The DNA for the CDR3 is TGTGCCAGCAGCTCAGAGCCGGGAGATACGCAGTATTTT. Protein product: CASSSEPGDTQYF.

This chain uses TRBV5-1 with TRBJ2-7; TRBD1 matches 7 bases. The V gene's germline CDR1 is SGHRS and CDR2 YFSETQ. The junction had 11 bases not matched to a gene; V was cut back by 2 bases and J by 3 bases. The CDR3 spans 16 residues. The CDR3 loop is CASSLGQGQYFYEQYF. The CDR3 nucleotides read TGCGCCAGCAGCTTAGGTCAGGGACAGTATTTCTACGAGCAGTACTTC. The full variable domain, completed using reference TRBV5-1 and TRBJ2-7, is KAGVTQTPRYLIKTRGQQVTLSCSPISGHRSVSWYQQTPGQGLQFLFEYFSETQRNKGNFPGRFSGRQFSNSRSEMNVSTLELGDSALYLCASSLGQGQYFYEQYFGPGTRLTVT.

The gene calls are TRBV27 and TRBJ2-1, with TRBD2 matching over 10 bases. The CDR3 sequence is 15 residues long. The ends lost 3 bases at V and 6 bases at J; junction bases unmatched: 5. The germline V gene encodes CDR1 MNHEY and CDR2 SMNVEV (reference sequence). CDR3 protein: CASSFQRGGRNEQFF. In DNA, the CDR3 is TGTGCCAGCAGTTTTCAGCGGGGGGGCCGCAATGAGCAGTTCTTC.

This rearrangement joins TRBV2 to TRBJ2-3, with 7 nucleotides matching TRBD2. Losses at the gene ends were 0 bases for V and 1 base for J; bases not matched to a gene: 4. The CDR3 totals 16 residues. The germline CDR1 and CDR2 sequences are SNHLY and FYNNEI. The CDR3 loop is CASSEAFLAGTDTQYF. DNA for the CDR3: TGTGCCAGCAGTGAAGCGTTCCTAGCGGGCACAGATACGCAGTATTTT.

The chain links TRBV15 to TRBJ2-3, with D possibly being TRBD1 (5 bases). Trimming removed 5 bases from V and 3 bases from J, with 12 bases in between. The V gene's germline CDR1 is LNHNV and CDR2 YYDKDF (reference sequence). The CDR3 totals 14 residues. The CDR3 nucleotides read TGTGCCACCAGCCTCCAGGGCCAAACAGATACGCAGTATTTT. The encoded protein is CATSLQGQTDTQYF.

The chain employs TRBV18 and TRBJ2-7, with 7 nucleotides matching TRBD1. V was clipped by 3 bases and J by 0 bases; unmatched bases: 5. The germline CDR1 and CDR2 sequences are KGHSH and LQKENI. The CDR3 has 15 residues. The chain's CDR3 is CASSPSRTGSYEQYF. CDR3 DNA sequence: TGTGCCAGCTCACCTTCCAGGACAGGCTCCTACGAGCAGTACTTC.

This clone has only one observation. The J gene is TRBJ1-2, the V gene TRBV6-4; TRBD1 matches 7 bases. From germline, CDR1 is MRHNA and CDR2 SNTAGT. The V and J ends lost 3 bases and 4 bases, in that order; junction bases with no gene match: 8. The CDR3 contains 15 residues. The CDR3 DNA reads as TGTGCCAGCAGTGAGGACGCCTCAGGGGGCTATGGCTACACCTTC. Its protein is CASSEDASGGYGYTF.

The chain carries TRBV5-6 and TRBJ1-1, with D maybe TRBD1 (6 bases). Germline-derived CDR1 and CDR2 are SGHDT and YYEEEE. Trimming removed 3 bases at V and 5 bases at J, with 17 bases between. CDR3 length: 15 amino acids. For the CDR3, the DNA is TGTGCCAGCAGCTCCGCGCACAGGGTATATACTGAAGCTTTCTTT. Its translation: CASSSAHRVYTEAFF.

CDR3 sequence: CASSQAPDNNSPLHF. The CDR3 bases are TGTGCCAGCAGCCAAGCCCCGGACAATAATTCACCCCTCCACTTT. J is TRBJ1-6 and V is TRBV4-2; TRBD1 is a possible D gene (5 bases). CDR3 length: 15 residues. Between the trimmed V and J ends, which lost 1 base and 5 bases, there was a span of 9 bases. CDR1 is LGHNA, CDR2 YNFKEQ, per germline.

The CDR3 reads CSVVAAEYYGYTF. The CDR3 nucleotides read TGCAGCGTTGTGGCAGCGGAATACTATGGCTACACCTTC. The genes are TRBV29-1 and TRBJ1-2; no reliable D call. CDR3 length equals 13 residues. The germline V and J ends were trimmed by 4 bases and 3 bases, with 12 bases remaining between them. The V gene's germline CDR1 is SQVTM and CDR2 ANQGSEA.

The J gene is TRBJ1-2, the V gene TRBV6-6; 9 bases agree with TRBD1. Germline V gene sequence: CDR1 MNHNY, CDR2 SVGAGI (reference sequence). V shed 4 bases and J 6 bases; nucleotides not matched to a gene: 6. This CDR3 is 14 amino acids long. The CDR3 protein is CASSSPDRGDGYTF. The CDR3 nucleotides are TGTGCCAGCAGTTCTCCGGACAGGGGTGATGGCTACACCTTC.

The genes are TRBV9 and TRBJ2-2, with unresolved D. The V end lost 0 bases, the J end lost 7 bases, and 4 bases lay between the germline ends. The V gene's germline CDR1 is SGDLS and CDR2 YYNGEE. The CDR3 spans 12 residues. The CDR3 region is CASSVVGGELFF. CDR3 coding DNA: TGTGCCAGCAGCGTAGTCGGCGGGGAGCTGTTTTTT.

This clone was counted a single time. The V call is TRBV5-1, the J call TRBJ1-1; maybe TRBD1 (5 bases). This CDR3 spans 12 amino acids. Germline assignment: CDR1 SGHRS and CDR2 YFSETQ. The CDR3: CASSRGDTEAFF. CDR3 sequence (DNA): TGCGCAAGCTCCCGGGGGGACACTGAAGCTTTCTTT.

This chain connects TRBV15 to TRBJ1-2, with no clear D. CDR3 length: 13 amino acids. V gave up 6 bases and J gave up 2 bases, with 10 bases separating them. Germline assignment: CDR1 LNHNV and CDR2 YYDKDF (reference sequence). CDR3 nucleotide sequence: TGTGCCACCAGAATTACAGAAAACTATGGCTACACCTTC. Residues: CATRITENYGYTF.

This clone was observed a single time. The same CDR3 can be traced to other DNA sequences in this sample. The chain has TRBV4-1 and TRBJ1-4; 9 bases align to TRBD1. This CDR3 region has 15 residues. Germline V gives CDR1 MGHRA, CDR2 YSYEKL. Unmatched junction bases numbered 6, after V lost 3 bases and J lost 7 bases. The CDR3 DNA sequence: TGCGCCAGCAGCCACCCGGGACAGGGAGGTGAAAAACTGTTTTTT. Encoded protein: CASSHPGQGGEKLFF.

This clone was detected a few times. The rearrangement uses TRBV19 and TRBJ1-2, with D tentatively TRBD1 (5 bases). The V end lost 4 bases, the J end lost 0 bases, and 15 bases lay between the germline ends. From germline, CDR1 is LNHDA and CDR2 SQIVND (reference sequence). This CDR3 comprises 16 residues. CDR3 sequence (DNA): TGTGCCAGTAGTACGCGACAGCACACTACTAACTATGGCTACACCTTC. It codes for CASSTRQHTTNYGYTF.